Each of the 18 T cell receptor beta chains below was sequenced from the same sample in a study of shared clonotypes between healthy human individuals. Sequenced by immunoSEQ multiplex PCR; TCRdb stores in-frame clones only, minus some. The sample has hundreds of thousands of clones; 60% to 80% are singletons. The sample comprised memory CD4+ T cells sorted from blood. Described subset: CD45RA-negative fraction. Receptors were obtained from a woman in her 30s in good health.

The chain has TRBV19 and TRBJ2-7, with TRBD1 matching over 11 bases. The CDR3 is 13 residues long. J was trimmed by 5 bases and V by 7 bases; bases with no gene match: 4. Germline lookup yields CDR1 LNHDA and CDR2 SQIVND (reference sequence). CDR3 sequence: CASKRTGGDEQYF. The DNA of the CDR3 is TGTGCCAGTAAGAGGACAGGGGGCGACGAGCAGTACTTC.

The chain employs TRBV11-2 and TRBJ1-4; no clear D. The germline CDR1 and CDR2 sequences are SGHAT and FQNNGV. The CDR3 extends over 15 amino acids. V lost 2 bases, J lost 0 bases, and 7 bases lay in between. The CDR3 DNA sequence: TGTGCCAGCAGCTTATCCGGGACAACTAATGAAAAACTGTTTTTT. It specifies CASSLSGTTNEKLFF.

Only one count was recorded for this clone. This chain uses TRBV7-9 with TRBJ2-7; 10 bases agree with TRBD1. J lost 6 bases, V lost 4 bases, and 12 bases had no gene match. The CDR3 totals 16 residues. Germline-derived CDR1 and CDR2 are SEHNR and FQNEAQ (reference sequence). The CDR3: CASSSDRDRGTAEQYF. The CDR3 DNA sequence: TGTGCCAGCAGCTCCGACCGGGACAGGGGAACGGCCGAGCAGTACTTC.

CDR3 nucleotides: TGCAGTGCTACAGGGATACCTGAAGCTTTCTTT. Its translation is CSATGIPEAFF. The V gene is TRBV20-1, the J gene TRBJ1-1; D is possibly TRBD1 (5 bases). Looked up from germline, CDR1 is DFQATT and CDR2 is SNEGSKA (reference sequence). Trimming removed 4 bases from V and 6 bases from J, with 9 bases in between. The CDR3 contains 11 residues.

This clone appeared once. The chain employs TRBV5-1 and TRBJ2-3; no clear D. The V end was cut by 6 bases, the J end by 0 bases, with 14 bases between. CDR3 length equals 15 residues. The germline CDR1 and CDR2 sequences are SGHRS and YFSETQ. CDR3 loop: CASTVLMASTDTQYF. In DNA form, the CDR3 reads TGCGCCAGCACCGTTCTTATGGCTAGCACAGATACGCAGTATTTT. The full variable domain, in which reference TRBV5-1 and TRBJ2-3 provide the parts outside the CDR3, is KAGVTQTPRYLIKTRGQQVTLSCSPISGHRSVSWYQQTPGQGLQFLFEYFSETQRNKGNFPGRFSGRQFSNSRSEMNVSTLELGDSALYLCASTVLMASTDTQYFGPGTRLTVL.

This chain joins TRBV30 and TRBJ2-1; 13 bases map to TRBD2. V gave up 3 bases and J gave up 4 bases; unmatched junction bases: 9. Germline V CDR1 and CDR2: GTSNPN, SVGIG (reference sequence). The CDR3 contains 17 residues. The CDR3 DNA sequence: TGTGCCTGGAGCACTAGCGGGAGGGCCCTCCAGTACAATGAGCAGTTCTTC. Protein: CAWSTSGRALQYNEQFF.

This clone occurred a few times. This chain connects TRBV21-1 to TRBJ2-7; the table names TRBD1, a call not compared with the DNA. TRBV21-1 is classified as a pseudogene. The CDR3 is 16 residues long. The chain's CDR3 is CASSSPPGTAHYEQYF. The CDR3 DNA reads TGTGCCAGCAGCTCGCCTCCCGGGACAGCACACTACGAGCAGTACTTC.

This clone was counted only a few times. V gene TRBV28 combines with J gene TRBJ2-7; possible D gene TRBD2, 6 bases. Trimming removed 8 bases at V and 7 bases at J, with 18 bases between. CDR1 is MDHEN, CDR2 SYDVKM, per germline. This CDR3 has 13 amino acids. CDR3 sequence: CASSYSGVDEQYF. The CDR3 coding sequence is TGTGCCAGCTCTTACTCGGGAGTCGATGAGCAGTACTTC.

V usage is TRBV7-2 and J usage is TRBJ1-2; 7 bases align to TRBD1. The germline V gene has CDR1 SGHTA and CDR2 FQGNSA. This CDR3 region has 16 residues. V lost 4 bases to trimming and J lost 3 bases; unmatched junction nucleotides: 11. This CDR3 reads CASSSGEQGGDYGYTF. The CDR3 coding sequence is TGTGCCAGCAGCTCGGGGGAGCAGGGGGGAGACTATGGCTACACCTTC.

J is TRBJ1-3 and V is TRBV5-1; 7 positions agree with TRBD1. V shed 3 bases, J shed 0 bases, and the junction held 9 bases outside the gene matches. Germline CDR1 and CDR2: SGHRS and YFSETQ. The CDR3 extends over 17 amino acids. CDR3 nucleotides: TGCGCCAGCAGCTGGGGACAGTTTGGCAACTCTGGAAACACCATATATTTT. This sequence encodes CASSWGQFGNSGNTIYF.

The chain has TRBV10-3 and TRBJ1-4; D perhaps matches TRBD1 (6 bases). With 3 bases removed from V and 12 bases from J, the gap between germline ends came to 14 bases. From germline, CDR1 is ENHRY and CDR2 SYGVKD. The CDR3 contains 13 residues. CDR3 DNA sequence: TGTGCCATCAGTGAACAGGGAGGGAGGCAACTGTTTTTT. It yields the protein CAISEQGGRQLFF.

This clone was seen a few times. V usage is TRBV2 and J usage is TRBJ2-3; 10 bases fit TRBD2. CDR1 and CDR2 from the germline V gene are SNHLY and FYNNEI. Unmatched junction bases numbered 3, after V lost 6 bases and J lost 6 bases. CDR3 length: 13 residues. CDR3: CASRLAGGDTQYF. The CDR3 DNA reads as TGTGCCAGCAGATTAGCGGGAGGTGATACGCAGTATTTT.

The gene calls are TRBV6-1 and TRBJ1-1; no clear D. The CDR3 has 13 residues. The V gene lost 3 bases and the J gene lost 1 base, with 6 bases spanning the gap. Germline V gives CDR1 MNHNS, CDR2 SASEGT. CDR3 amino acids: CASSESRNTEAFF. In DNA form, the CDR3 reads TGTGCCAGCAGTGAGTCCAGGAACACTGAAGCTTTCTTT.

In DNA, the CDR3 is TGCAGCACCCCAGGGAACTATGGCTACACCTTC. Amino acids: CSTPGNYGYTF. This chain links TRBV20-1 with TRBJ1-2, with D tentatively TRBD1 (5 bases). The CDR3 extends over 11 amino acids. Looked up from germline, CDR1 is DFQATT and CDR2 is SNEGSKA (reference sequence).

This clone was counted once. The CDR3: CASSATGLAGGEQFF. As DNA, the CDR3 is TGTGCCAGCAGCGCCACGGGACTAGCGGGAGGGGAGCAGTTCTTC. This chain joins TRBV5-4 and TRBJ2-1; 16 nucleotides line up with TRBD2. The germline CDR1 and CDR2 sequences are SGHNT and YYREEE (reference sequence). V shed 4 bases, J shed 10 bases, and the junction held 5 bases outside the gene matches. This CDR3 has 15 amino acids.

This clone was picked up a small number of times. The V and J genes are TRBV19 and TRBJ2-1, with 11 bases identical to TRBD2. This CDR3 comprises 15 residues. Looked up from germline, CDR1 is LNHDA and CDR2 is SQIVND (reference sequence). V trimming: 5 bases; J trimming: 6 bases; junction bases outside the gene matches: 6. Here the CDR3 reads CASSSVAGGRNEQFF. The CDR3 region has the DNA TGTGCCAGTAGTTCTGTAGCGGGAGGGCGCAATGAGCAGTTCTTC.

The chain has TRBV25-1 and TRBJ2-7; no firm D call. V gave up 3 bases and J gave up 5 bases, with 11 bases separating them. CDR3 length: 13 residues. Germline-derived CDR1 and CDR2 are MGHDK and SYGVNS. This CDR3 reads CASSDSALDEQYF. DNA for the CDR3: TGTGCCAGCAGTGACAGTGCTCTGGACGAGCAGTACTTC.

V gene TRBV28 combines with J gene TRBJ2-7; 8 bases are shared with TRBD1. This CDR3 is built from 13 residues. V lost 6 bases to trimming and J lost 5 bases; unmatched junction nucleotides: 6. Per the germline V gene, CDR1 is MDHEN and CDR2 is SYDVKM. CDR3 in amino acids: CASSPDRDHEQYF. In DNA, the CDR3 is TGTGCCAGCAGCCCGGACAGGGACCACGAGCAGTACTTC.